This is a list of T cell receptor beta chains from one sample in a study of shared clonotypes between healthy human individuals. Profiled with immunoSEQ multiplex PCR; TCRdb holds only in-frame clones, not every one. The data show approximately 2.5 million clones, with more than 85% seen just once and approximately 0.35% held by the top ten. Sequencing was performed on naive CD4+ T cells from PBMCs. The receptors were sampled from a man between 18 and 35 years old in good health. Some clones in this sample may be carry-over from other donors' samples. Both conserved end residues are trimmed from each CDR3. The order of the fields is V gene, J gene, CDR3 protein.

>TRBV19|TRBJ1-1
ASSTPGVSFEAF
>TRBV5-5|TRBJ1-1
ASSAGIMNTEAF
>TRBV28|TRBJ1-3
ASSVRRLGNSGNTIY
>TRBV28|TRBJ2-2
ASSLRTGITGELF
>TRBV19|TRBJ1-4
ASSGRPEATNEKLF
>TRBV7-6|TRBJ2-3
ASSIMENPTDTQY
>TRBV6-1|TRBJ2-3
ASRANRVATDTQY
>TRBV19|TRBJ1-1
ASRRGTVNTEAF
>TRBV7-8|TRBJ2-2
ASSLPARDSLSANTGELF
>TRBV6-5|TRBJ2-7
ASSNRGYEQY
>TRBV19|TRBJ2-3
ASQQGDTQY
>TRBV7-9|TRBJ2-1
ASSPRGSSYNEQF
>TRBV2|TRBJ2-5
ASSEGLAGGQETQY
>TRBV11-2|TRBJ2-3
ASSLGQGSTDTQY
>TRBV2|TRBJ1-5
ASSGEGGQPQH
>TRBV4-1|TRBJ2-3
ASEQWAGFRTDTQY
>TRBV7-3|TRBJ2-1
ASSSTGTAYNEQF
>TRBV30|TRBJ1-5
AWSVQLGEQPQH
>TRBV5-6|TRBJ2-3
ASSQGQGHTDTQY
>TRBV19|TRBJ1-2
ASSIGTEPHYGYT
>TRBV7-2|TRBJ2-3
ASSFGADTQY
>TRBV5-1|TRBJ2-5
ASSFSPPETQY
>TRBV30|TRBJ1-4
AWNKRTANEKLF
>TRBV21-1|TRBJ1-1
ASSKRKAMNTEAF
>TRBV28|TRBJ1-1
ASSWGSNTEAF
>TRBV5-1|TRBJ2-1
ASSFRLNPTSGRNEQF
>TRBV30|TRBJ2-1
AWSLTGTSGYNEQF
>TRBV9|TRBJ2-1
ASSDMGQGFYNEQF
>TRBV5-1|TRBJ2-5
ASSLIPGTSGSRETQY
>TRBV5-1|TRBJ1-3
ASSLAGVGNTIY
>TRBV5-6|TRBJ1-2
ASSTDRGRDGYT
>TRBV14|TRBJ2-5
ASSTRTSGDLQETQY
>TRBV28|TRBJ1-1
ASSPLQGWNTEAF